This T cell receptor (beta chain) was recorded in a study of shared clonotypes between healthy human individuals. The wider study: In total, the donors were two women and three men aged 18 to 49.

Naive CD8 cells comprised CD45RO-negative, CCR7-positively selected cells, excluding terminally differentiated effector memory CD45RA+ cells. Study results and limitations: Sequencing depth was predicted to influence how clonotypes are shared among donors.

Authors' analysis steps: In the immunoSEQ data, sequences were junction-only and lacked quality scores, so filtering differed. Some clones are missing from TCRdb's copy, which holds only in-frame ones; the method was immunoSEQ multiplex PCR. The V and J calls and clone size come from that table; D and trimming were worked out from the DNA. The data contain some 2,100,000 clones, roughly 91% of them singletons. This CDR3 has 12 residues. V gave up 7 bases and J gave up 3 bases; unmatched junction bases: 3. CDR1 is SQVTM and CDR2 is ANQGSEA in the germline V gene. On this clone: Its target is unknown.

The genes are TRBV29-1 and TRBJ2-7, with 10 bases lining up with TRBD1. Sequences were obtained from naive CD8+ T cells from PBMCs. This sequence was found in a man younger than 30 in good health. Some clones in this sample may be carry-over from other donors' samples. The CDR3 DNA is TGCAGCGGCGGGACAGGGGTCTACGAGCAGTACTTC. This gives the protein CSGGTGVYEQYF.